This TCR beta chain emerged from a study of blood T cell repertoires in COVID-19. The CDR3 length is 14 residues. The V and J ends lost 0 bases and 4 bases respectively, with 9 bases between them. The germline V gene has CDR1 LGHDT and CDR2 YNNKEL (reference sequence). Generated by immunoSEQ multiplex PCR, the TCRdb table keeps only in-frame clones and is missing some. The data show about 160,000 clones, more than 70% seen once. This sequence was found in a man aged 18 to 30 with active or convalescent COVID-19. Sequencing was done on a sample of peripheral blood. J is TRBJ2-5 and V is TRBV3-1 (or the pseudogene TRBV3-2); D is ambiguous. Here the CDR3 reads CASSQESPRETQYF. The CDR3 bases are TGTGCCAGCAGCCAAGAAAGCCCGCGAGAGACCCAGTACTTC.